Below are 25 T cell receptor beta chains sequenced from a single sample in a study of CD8 T cells in Susac syndrome (dated by TCRdb to between 2019 and 2020). The library was generated by the immunoSEQ multiplex PCR assay. RNA was extracted using the RNeasy kit, and about 0.5 to 1 ug of the RNA was reverse transcribed with random hexamers. The public reads were quality trimmed at Q25 with fastp and then assembled into clones with MiXCR by TCRdb, keeping productive beta chains. Rows with a matching CDR3 protein are joined into one entry that keeps the most common DNA and genes. In all, the sample holds about 130,000 distinct CDR3 sequences, and approximately 95% of those were seen once. Under 0.2% of the sample goes to the ten largest clones. The specimen was CD8+ T cells from PBMCs. These receptors came from a human donor with Susac syndrome.

The rearrangement links TRBV15 to TRBJ2-7; D call uncertain. The CDR3 totals 14 residues. From germline, CDR1 is LNHNV and CDR2 YYDKDF (reference sequence). Trimming removed 8 bases at V and 0 bases at J, with 14 bases between. The CDR3 DNA is TGTGCCACCTGGTTATGGGTATACTCCTACGAGCAGTACTTC. It specifies CATWLWVYSYEQYF.

This clonotype was counted a single time. The gene calls are TRBV20-1 and TRBJ2-1; no firm D call. CDR1 is DFQATT and CDR2 is SNEGSKA in the germline V gene (reference sequence). V was pared by 6 bases and J by 10 bases, with 19 bases between. The CDR3 sequence is 13 residues long. The CDR3 sequence: CSARMADRGEQFF. Here the CDR3 DNA reads TGCAGTGCACGCATGGCGGACCGCGGAGAGCAGTTCTTC.

V is TRBV6-5 and J is TRBJ2-7, with TRBD2 as a possible D gene (6 bases). The V and J ends lost 5 bases and 5 bases respectively, with 19 bases between them. Germline-derived CDR1 and CDR2 are MNHEY and SVGAGI. This CDR3 spans 15 amino acids. The CDR3 DNA follows: TGTGCCAGCAGTGGCAGTCAGGGAGGAAGGGACGAGCAGTACTTC. Amino acid sequence: CASSGSQGGRDEQYF.

The J gene is TRBJ2-5, the V gene TRBV27, with a weak D call TRBD1 (5 bases). CDR1 is MNHEY, CDR2 SMNVEV, per germline (reference sequence). V was trimmed by 0 bases and J by 5 bases, leaving 19 bases between them. This CDR3 is 17 amino acids long. The CDR3, as DNA: TGTGCCAGCAGTTTATCACCGCTAGTTTTAGGGGTGGAGACCCAGTACTTC. Protein sequence: CASSLSPLVLGVETQYF.

V gene TRBV12-3 or TRBV12-4 combines with J gene TRBJ2-5; TRBD2 might be the D (5 bases). Trimming stripped 8 bases from V and 3 bases from J, with 10 bases between. CDR3 length: 12 residues. CDR3 nucleotide sequence: TGTGCCAGCTCAGGAGGAGAAGAGACCCAGTACTTC. Its protein product is CASSGGEETQYF.

The CDR3 nucleotides are TGTGCCACCAGTGCCTCCCCAGACGGGGGACAACAGAACACTGAAGCTTTCTTT. Protein: CATSASPDGGQQNTEAFF. This chain connects TRBV24-1 to TRBJ1-1, with D possibly matching TRBD1 (6 bases). Germline loops: CDR1 KGHDR, CDR2 SFDVKD. Trimming pared 5 bases from V and 1 base from J, leaving 22 bases between. The CDR3 is made up of 18 amino acids.

V is TRBV20-1 and J is TRBJ2-1; TRBD2 aligns across 10 bases. Germline CDR1 reads DFQATT; CDR2 reads SNEGSKA (reference sequence). The CDR3 runs 15 residues. Trimming at V came to 2 bases and at J to 0 bases, leaving 1 base not matched to a gene. This CDR3 is CSARPSGSSYNEQFF. CDR3 DNA: TGCAGTGCTAGACCTAGCGGGAGCTCCTACAATGAGCAGTTCTTC.

This chain links TRBV7-9 with TRBJ2-1, with 8 nucleotides matching TRBD2. V was pared by 3 bases and J by 8 bases, with 6 bases of the junction left unmatched. This CDR3 has 14 residues. The germline gives CDR1 SEHNR, CDR2 FQNEAQ (reference sequence). In nucleotides, the CDR3 is TGTGCCAGCAGCTTTACTAGCGGCGTCGATGAGCAGTTCTTC. Translation gives CASSFTSGVDEQFF. Full variable domain (missing parts from reference TRBV7-9 and TRBJ2-1): DTGVSQNPRHKITKRGQNVTFRCDPISEHNRLYWYRQTLGQGPEFLTYFQNEAQLEKSRLLSDRFSAERPKGSFSTLEIQRTEQGDSAMYLCASSFTSGVDEQFFGPGTRLTVL.

This sequence joins TRBV19 and TRBJ2-7; D is possibly TRBD2 (5 bases). Germline V gene data show CDR1 as LNHDA and CDR2 as SQIVND (reference sequence). The germline V and J ends were trimmed by 6 bases and 2 bases, with 14 bases remaining between them. The CDR3 consists of 14 residues. The CDR3 sequence is CASSPEGHTYEQYF. The DNA for the CDR3 is TGTGCCAGTAGCCCCGAGGGTCACACCTACGAGCAGTACTTC.

J is TRBJ1-2 and V is TRBV27, with TRBD1 matching 8 bases. V trimming: 5 bases; J trimming: 3 bases; junction bases outside the gene matches: 8. The germline V gene has CDR1 MNHEY and CDR2 SMNVEV (reference sequence). The CDR3 consists of 15 residues. The CDR3 bases are TGTGCCAGCAGTCCTCGACAGGGGCTCGACTATGGCTACACCTTC. Translated, it gives CASSPRQGLDYGYTF.

V gene TRBV5-6 combines with J gene TRBJ2-5, with a tentative D call TRBD2 (7 bases). CDR1 SGHDT and CDR2 YYEEEE come from the germline V gene. This CDR3 has 13 residues. V was cut by 2 bases and J by 5 bases, with 10 bases left in between. The CDR3 DNA reads TGTGCCAGCAGCTTCGGGGGGCCGGAGACCCAGTACTTC. It yields the protein CASSFGGPETQYF.

The chain employs TRBV6-5 and TRBJ2-7; D not resolved. The germline CDR1 and CDR2 sequences are MNHEY and SVGAGI. The CDR3 is 14 amino acids. The V end was cut by 6 bases, the J end by 0 bases, with 12 bases between. The CDR3 protein is CASSLDARSYEQYF. The CDR3 DNA sequence: TGTGCCAGCAGCCTCGACGCCCGCTCCTACGAGCAGTACTTC.

The sample holds a few counts of this clonotype. This chain uses TRBV28 with TRBJ2-7; no firm D call. Germline CDR1 and CDR2: MDHEN and SYDVKM. Trimming cost V 2 bases and J 0 bases, with 8 bases left between them. CDR3 length equals 14 residues. CDR3 amino acids: CASSLGRSSYEQYF. CDR3 coding DNA: TGTGCCAGCAGTTTAGGGCGGAGCTCCTACGAGCAGTACTTC.

The J gene is TRBJ1-5, the V gene TRBV28; TRBD1 is a possible D gene (6 bases). Deletions cut 5 bases from V and 7 bases from J, with 15 bases between. The V gene's germline CDR1 is MDHEN and CDR2 SYDVKM. The CDR3 runs 14 residues. The CDR3 protein is CASSPGQTVQPQHF. The CDR3 coding sequence is TGTGCCAGCAGTCCTGGACAGACTGTCCAGCCCCAGCATTTT.

The CDR3 reads CASSYVQHTEAFF. The CDR3 nucleotides read TGTGCCAGCAGTTACGTACAGCACACTGAAGCTTTCTTT. This rearrangement joins TRBV6-6 to TRBJ1-1; D is unclear. The V gene's germline CDR1 is MNHNY and CDR2 SVGAGI (reference sequence). This CDR3 has 13 residues. The ends were cut back, 2 bases at V and 3 bases at J, with 7 bases in the middle.

This clonotype was detected only a few times. The chain carries TRBV13 and TRBJ1-1; D is uncertain. V lost 6 bases to trimming and J lost 2 bases, with 10 bases between them. The CDR3 is made up of 13 amino acids. Germline CDR1 reads PRHDT; CDR2 reads FYEKMQ (reference sequence). CDR3 in amino acids: CASSLGPNTEAFF. CDR3 in DNA: TGTGCCAGCAGTTTGGGTCCAAACACTGAAGCTTTCTTT.

The chain joins TRBV9 to TRBJ1-2; D might be TRBD1 (6 bases). In germline, CDR1 is SGDLS, CDR2 YYNGEE. Between the trimmed V and J ends, which lost 3 bases and 0 bases, there was a span of 9 bases. The CDR3 has 14 amino acids. The CDR3 loop reads CASSGTAANYGYTF. The CDR3 coding sequence is TGTGCCAGCAGCGGGACAGCAGCTAACTATGGCTACACCTTC.

The CDR3 DNA sequence: TGCGCCAGCAGCCAAGAATGGGGGGGCAATCAGCCCCAGCATTTT. It yields the protein CASSQEWGGNQPQHF. This sequence joins TRBV4-1 and TRBJ1-5, with D possibly being TRBD1 (5 bases). V gave up 0 bases and J gave up 2 bases, with 8 bases separating them. The length of the CDR3 is 15 residues. Germline CDR1 MGHRA, CDR2 YSYEKL.

The chain links TRBV20-1 to TRBJ2-2; the match to TRBD2 covers 10 bases. This CDR3 contains 14 residues. V dropped 6 bases and J dropped 6; count of bases not matched to a gene: 7. Germline loops: CDR1 DFQATT, CDR2 SNEGSKA (reference sequence). The DNA for the CDR3 is TGCAGTGCCCCTAGCGGGAGATTCCCCGGGGAGCTGTTTTTT. Residues: CSAPSGRFPGELFF.

The sample holds one count of this clonotype. V and J are TRBV20-1 and TRBJ2-1; D ambiguous. The CDR3 loop spans 12 amino acids. V was shortened by 6 bases and J by 6 bases, with 12 bases between the two germline ends. Germline V lookup: CDR1 DFQATT, CDR2 SNEGSKA (reference sequence). The CDR3 spells CSASGWVNEQFF. In nucleotides, the CDR3 is TGCAGTGCCTCCGGCTGGGTCAATGAGCAGTTCTTC.

This chain connects TRBV11-2 to TRBJ2-2; the match to TRBD2 covers 10 bases. CDR3 length: 17 residues. J gave up 1 base and V 8 bases, and 10 bases lay outside the gene matches. The germline gives CDR1 SGHAT, CDR2 FQNNGV. This chain's CDR3 is CASFGLAGEKNTGELFF. The CDR3 nucleotides read TGTGCCAGCTTCGGTCTAGCGGGAGAAAAGAACACCGGGGAGCTGTTTTTT.

The V call is TRBV27, the J call TRBJ2-3; maybe TRBD2 (5 bases). The CDR3 has 14 amino acids. Between the trimmed V and J ends, which lost 7 bases and 2 bases, there was a span of 13 bases. Germline lookup yields CDR1 MNHEY and CDR2 SMNVEV (reference sequence). The CDR3 region has the DNA TGTGCCAGCACCCCATCCGGACTCACAGATACGCAGTATTTT. Its protein product is CASTPSGLTDTQYF.

The chain joins TRBV15 to TRBJ1-1; TRBD1 is a possible D gene (6 bases). Trimming left V 4 bases short and J 1 base short, with 13 bases between. From germline, CDR1 is LNHNV and CDR2 YYDKDF (reference sequence). The CDR3 contains 15 residues. CDR3 sequence: CATSTSRGPNTEAFF. The CDR3 nucleotides are TGTGCCACCAGCACCAGCAGGGGCCCGAACACTGAAGCTTTCTTT.

This clonotype was observed once. The chain recombines TRBV5-6 with TRBJ1-1; D not resolved. CDR3 size: 14 residues. Trimming stripped 0 bases from V and 4 bases from J, with 10 bases between. CDR1 and CDR2 (germline): SGHDT, YYEEEE. CDR3 protein: CASSLGAGSTEAFF. The CDR3 DNA reads TGTGCCAGCAGCTTGGGGGCGGGGAGCACTGAAGCTTTCTTT.

This clonotype is a singleton in its sample. V usage is TRBV5-6 and J usage is TRBJ1-2; D unclear. Deletions cut 0 bases from V and 5 bases from J, with 11 bases between. Germline CDR1 is SGHDT and CDR2 is YYEEEE. This CDR3 is 14 amino acids long. As DNA, the CDR3 is TGTGCCAGCAGCTTGGTCCTGGGGTTATATGGCTACACCTTC. As protein: CASSLVLGLYGYTF.